The next 15 T cell receptor beta chains were all read from a single sample in a study of T cells in Graves' hyperthyroidism and ophthalmopathy. RNA transcripts gave rise to amplified TCR beta CDR3 regions. The TCR CDR3 was amplified in a first-round RT-PCR using the HTBI primer set. TCRdb redid the calling of the multiplex PCR reads with MiXCR, one entry per CDR3 protein. The table lists over 650,000 distinct CDR3 sequences, about a sixth of them singletons. Sequencing input: blood. The receptors derive from a man between 18 and 35 years old with Graves' hyperthyroidism.

V usage is TRBV9 and J usage is TRBJ2-7, with 9 positions matching TRBD2. The CDR3 totals 18 residues. In germline, CDR1 is SGDLS, CDR2 YYNGEE. V gave up 5 bases and J gave up 2 bases; unmatched junction bases: 17. The CDR3 DNA is TGTGCCAGCAGGGGATCCGGGCTAGCGGGAAAGGGTCCCTACGAGCAGTACTTC. Encoded protein: CASRGSGLAGKGPYEQYF.

About this clonotype: At one of its ends the junction is not consistent with the germline gene, which may arise from a read error. The chain carries TRBV20-1 and TRBJ1-1; 9 bases map to TRBD1. CDR1 is DFQATT and CDR2 is SNEGSKA in the germline V gene (reference sequence). The CDR3 totals 12 residues. CDR3 nucleotide sequence: TGCAGTGCTAGGACAGGGGGGGCTGAGGCTTTCTTT. This codes for CSARTGGAEAFF.

This rearrangement joins TRBV19 to TRBJ2-7, with 7 bases that match TRBD1. Losses at the gene ends were 5 bases for V and 2 bases for J; bases not matched to a gene: 9. There are 15 residues in the CDR3. Germline V gives CDR1 LNHDA, CDR2 SQIVND (reference sequence). The CDR3 bases are TGTGCCAGTAGTCTACGGTACAGGGGAACCTACGAGCAGTACTTC. Residues: CASSLRYRGTYEQYF. The variable domain in full, with the rest retrieved from reference TRBV19 and TRBJ2-7, is DGGITQSPKYLFRKEGQNVTLSCEQNLNHDAMYWYRQDPGQGLRLIYYSQIVNDFQKGDIAEGYSVSREKKESFPLTVTSAQKNPTAFYLCASSLRYRGTYEQYFGPGTRLTVT.

This clonotype was counted ten times or more. The chain has TRBV12-5 and TRBJ2-3, with TRBD2 as a possible D gene (5 bases). The length of the CDR3 is 14 residues. V was cut by 6 bases and J by 3 bases, with 13 bases left in between. Per the germline V gene, CDR1 is LGHNT and CDR2 is FRNRAP. CDR3 DNA: TGTGCTAGTGGGCGGATAGCGAGAACAGATACGCAGTATTTT. This sequence encodes CASGRIARTDTQYF. The full variable domain, in which reference TRBV12-5 and TRBJ2-3 provide the parts outside the CDR3, is DARVTQTPRHKVTEMGQEVTMRCQPILGHNTVFWYRQTMMQGLELLAYFRNRAPLDDSGMPKDRFSAEMPDATLATLKIQPSEPRDSAVYFCASGRIARTDTQYFGPGTRLTVL.

The chain is built from TRBV20-1 and TRBJ2-7; 8 bases line up with TRBD2. Germline assignment: CDR1 DFQATT and CDR2 SNEGSKA (reference sequence). J lost 4 bases, V lost 5 bases, and 7 bases had no gene match. The CDR3 spans 13 residues. The CDR3: CSAPPREAYEQYF. The CDR3 DNA sequence: TGCAGTGCTCCACCGCGGGAGGCGTACGAGCAGTACTTC.

This clonotype was recorded at least ten times. The chain joins TRBV28 to TRBJ1-2; no clear D. There are 14 residues in the CDR3. Trimming shortened V by 2 bases and J by 3 bases, and 10 bases separated the two germline ends. Germline V gene lookup returns CDR1 MDHEN and CDR2 SYDVKM. CDR3 in DNA: TGTGCCAGCAGTTTACTAGTCAGGCACTATGGCTACACCTTC. Translation: CASSLLVRHYGYTF.

The chain has TRBV19 and TRBJ2-2; 12 bases are shared with TRBD2. Germline V gene data show CDR1 as LNHDA and CDR2 as SQIVND (reference sequence). The CDR3 runs 18 residues. V shed 6 bases and J 3 bases; nucleotides not matched to a gene: 11. This CDR3 reads CASSVGASGRGYTGELFF. In nucleotides, the CDR3 is TGTGCCAGTAGCGTAGGGGCTAGCGGGAGGGGTTACACCGGGGAGCTGTTTTTT.

V is TRBV6-5 and J is TRBJ1-6, with D tentatively TRBD1 (5 bases). Trimming took off 9 bases at V and 7 bases at J, with 13 bases between the two ends. Looked up from germline, CDR1 is MNHEY and CDR2 is SVGAGI. This CDR3 spans 13 amino acids. CDR3 loop: CASSRDANSPLHF. In DNA, the CDR3 is TGTGCCAGTTCCCGGGACGCCAATTCACCCCTCCACTTT.

This chain connects TRBV30 to TRBJ2-3; D may be TRBD1 or TRBD2 (5 bases each). Looked up from germline, CDR1 is GTSNPN and CDR2 is SVGIG (reference sequence). Trimming shortened V by 3 bases and J by 10 bases, and 14 bases separated the two germline ends. The CDR3 extends over 12 amino acids. The CDR3 here is CAWSWDQQAQYF. CDR3 nucleotides: TGTGCCTGGAGCTGGGACCAACAAGCGCAGTATTTT.

In this sample, this clonotype turned up many times. This chain uses TRBV11-2 with TRBJ2-3, with TRBD2 identical over 7 bases. J gave up 3 bases and V 4 bases, and 13 bases lay outside the gene matches. CDR3 length equals 17 residues. In germline, CDR1 is SGHAT, CDR2 FQNNGV. CDR3 loop: CASSSPAGWGTTDTQYF. In DNA, the CDR3 is TGTGCCAGCAGCTCCCCAGCGGGGTGGGGCACAACAGATACGCAGTATTTT.

The V gene is TRBV7-8, the J gene TRBJ1-5; D uncertain. Germline V CDR1 and CDR2: SGHVS, FQNEAQ. This CDR3 has 15 residues. Trimming shortened V by 5 bases and J by 0 bases, and 11 bases separated the two germline ends. This CDR3 reads CASSPTAFSNQPQHF. The CDR3 DNA reads as TGTGCCAGCAGCCCCACGGCTTTTAGCAATCAGCCCCAGCATTTT.

The chain employs TRBV9 and TRBJ2-3, with D possibly being TRBD1 or TRBD2 (5 bases each). The ends were cut back, 4 bases at V and 0 bases at J, with 15 bases in the middle. CDR1 and CDR2 from the germline V gene are SGDLS and YYNGEE. The CDR3 loop spans 16 amino acids. For the CDR3, the DNA is TGTGCCAGCAGCCCGATGGGACGAGTTAGCACAGATACGCAGTATTTT. Protein sequence: CASSPMGRVSTDTQYF.

This clonotype was detected many times. The chain employs TRBV28 and TRBJ2-3; perhaps TRBD2 as D (7 bases). The CDR3 is 15 amino acids. CDR1 MDHEN and CDR2 SYDVKM come from the germline V gene. Trimming stripped 6 bases from V and 3 bases from J, with 16 bases between. The CDR3 DNA follows: TGTGCCAGCAGCGGGGGCGGGAGTCGGACAGATACGCAGTATTTT. Translated, it gives CASSGGGSRTDTQYF.

The table lists this clonotype with a few counts. This chain uses TRBV14 with TRBJ1-6, with D unresolved. The CDR3 contains 12 residues. Germline-derived CDR1 and CDR2 are SGHDN and FVKESK. Trimming took 5 bases from V and 7 from J, leaving 6 bases between them. The CDR3 DNA is TGTGCCAGCAGCGTGGGAAATTCACCCCTCCACTTT. This sequence encodes CASSVGNSPLHF.

The chain has TRBV19 and TRBJ2-2, with TRBD2 identical over 7 bases. Per germline, CDR1 LNHDA and CDR2 SQIVND (reference sequence). V shed 6 bases and J 1 base; nucleotides not matched to a gene: 5. The CDR3 covers 15 residues. The CDR3 DNA is TGTGCCAGTAGCTATACTAGCGTGAACACCGGGGAGCTGTTTTTT. Protein: CASSYTSVNTGELFF.